This TCR beta chain was recorded in a study of T cells after yellow fever vaccination. TCRdb ran MiXCR on the 5' RACE reads and lists one entry per CDR3 protein. Of around 590,000 distinct CDR3 sequences in the sample, 9% to 15% are singletons; the top ten hold 14% to 15%. This clonotype has at least ten counts. CDR1 and CDR2 (germline): SGHTA, FQGTGA. The CDR3 covers 15 residues. The V and J ends lost 5 bases and 8 bases respectively, with 19 bases between them. The TCR was taken from a man aged 30-40 years who received the YFV17D yellow fever vaccine. This sequence joins TRBV7-3 and TRBJ2-1; D may correspond to TRBD1 or TRBD2 (5 bases each). The sequenced sample was PBMCs, obtained on the day of the yellow fever booster vaccination. CDR3 sequence: CASSRSGPGNYEQFF. In DNA, the CDR3 is TGTGCCAGCAGCCGGTCGGGGCCCGGAAACTATGAGCAGTTCTTC.